The next 5 T cell receptor beta chains were all read from a single sample in a study of T cells in Graves' hyperthyroidism and ophthalmopathy. RNA transcripts yielded amplified TCR beta CDR3 regions. The HTBI primer set drove a first-round RT-PCR of the TCR CDR3. One entry per CDR3 protein, called by TCRdb with MiXCR from the multiplex PCR reads. The data contain a few hundred thousand distinct CDR3 sequences, about 15% of them singletons. Input material: blood. The source is a woman aged 18-29 years with Graves' ophthalmopathy.

V gene TRBV10-1 combines with J gene TRBJ2-7, with 11 bases aligning to TRBD1. The V and J ends lost 0 bases and 1 base, in that order; junction bases with no gene match: 2. The germline V gene encodes CDR1 WNHNN and CDR2 SYGVQD (reference sequence). CDR3 size: 16 residues. CDR3 coding DNA: TGCGCCAGCAGTGAGTCGGACAGGGGGCCTTCCTACGAGCAGTACTTC. This codes for CASSESDRGPSYEQYF.

This clonotype was detected a few times. The chain has TRBV24-1 and TRBJ2-2; 10 bases fit TRBD1. Unmatched junction bases numbered 5, after V lost 5 bases and J lost 3 bases. The germline V gene has CDR1 KGHDR and CDR2 SFDVKD. The CDR3 spans 16 residues. The CDR3 nucleotides read TGTGCCACCAGTGGACCCGGGACAGGGGACACCGGGGAGCTGTTTTTT. This sequence encodes CATSGPGTGDTGELFF.

This clonotype showed up many times. V usage is TRBV27 and J usage is TRBJ2-3; TRBD2 aligns across 7 bases. From germline, CDR1 is MNHEY and CDR2 SMNVEV (reference sequence). The CDR3 has 16 residues. The V and J ends lost 4 bases and 1 base, in that order; junction bases with no gene match: 8. The CDR3 spells CASSSLARRGTDTQYF. CDR3 coding DNA: TGTGCCAGCAGTTCACTAGCGCGACGGGGCACAGATACGCAGTATTTT.

Points on this clonotype: A read error may account for a junction end that differs from germline. CDR3 nucleotides: TGCGCCAGCAGTCCGGGGCCCTCCGGTACTGAAGCTTTCTTT. Translating it yields CASSPGPSGTEAFF. This chain links TRBV13 with TRBJ1-1, with D maybe TRBD1 (5 bases). Germline V gives CDR1 PRHDT, CDR2 FYEKMQ (reference sequence). The CDR3 totals 14 residues. The whole variable domain, remainder taken from reference TRBV13 and TRBJ1-1, is AAGVIQSPRHLIKEKRETATLKCYPIPRHDTVYWYQQGPGQDPQFLISFYEKMQSDKGSIPDRFSAQQFSDYHSELNMSSLELGDSALYFCASSPGPSGTEAFFGQGTRLTVV.

This clonotype came up a few times. One end of the junction is discordant with germline, which a read error may explain. This chain links TRBV6-1 with TRBJ1-2, with 7 bases matching TRBD1. Germline CDR1 is MNHNS and CDR2 is SASEGT. This CDR3 spans 13 amino acids. CDR3 DNA sequence: TGTGCCACCGAGGACAGGCCGCGCTATGGCTACGCCTTC. Its translation is CATEDRPRYGYAF.